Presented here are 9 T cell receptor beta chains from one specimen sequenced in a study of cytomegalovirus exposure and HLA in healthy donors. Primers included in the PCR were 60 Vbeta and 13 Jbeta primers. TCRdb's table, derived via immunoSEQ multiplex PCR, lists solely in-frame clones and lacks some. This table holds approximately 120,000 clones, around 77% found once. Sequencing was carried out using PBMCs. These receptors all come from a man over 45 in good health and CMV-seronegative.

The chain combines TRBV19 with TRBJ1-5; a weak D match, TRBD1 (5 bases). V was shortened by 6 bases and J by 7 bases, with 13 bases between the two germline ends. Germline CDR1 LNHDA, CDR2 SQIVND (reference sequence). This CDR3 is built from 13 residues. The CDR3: CASRGLGVQPQHF. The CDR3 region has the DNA TGTGCCAGTAGGGGACTGGGGGTCCAGCCCCAGCATTTT.

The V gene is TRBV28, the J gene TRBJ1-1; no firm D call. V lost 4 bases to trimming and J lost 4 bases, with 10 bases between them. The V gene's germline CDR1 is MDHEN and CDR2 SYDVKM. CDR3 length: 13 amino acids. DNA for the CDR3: TGTGCCAGCAGTTATAGCAGCACCACTGAAGCTTTCTTT. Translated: CASSYSSTTEAFF.

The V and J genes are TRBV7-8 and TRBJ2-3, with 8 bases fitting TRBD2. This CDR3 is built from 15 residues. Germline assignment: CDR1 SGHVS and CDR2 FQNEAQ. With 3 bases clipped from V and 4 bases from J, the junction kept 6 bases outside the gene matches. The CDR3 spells CASSFRSGGPDTQYF. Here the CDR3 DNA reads TGTGCCAGCAGCTTTAGATCGGGAGGGCCAGATACGCAGTATTTT.

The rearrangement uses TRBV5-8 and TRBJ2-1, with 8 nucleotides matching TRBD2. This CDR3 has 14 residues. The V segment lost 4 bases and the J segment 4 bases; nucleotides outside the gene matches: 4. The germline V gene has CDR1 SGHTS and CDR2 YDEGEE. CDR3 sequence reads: CASSERERYNEQFF. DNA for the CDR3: TGTGCCAGCAGCGAGCGGGAGAGGTACAATGAGCAGTTCTTC.

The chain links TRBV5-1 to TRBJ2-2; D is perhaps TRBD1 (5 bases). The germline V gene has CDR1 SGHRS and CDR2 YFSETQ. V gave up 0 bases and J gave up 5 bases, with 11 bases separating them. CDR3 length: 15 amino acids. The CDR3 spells CASSLGQGGTGELFF. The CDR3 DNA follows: TGCGCCAGCAGCTTGGGTCAGGGCGGAACCGGGGAGCTGTTTTTT.

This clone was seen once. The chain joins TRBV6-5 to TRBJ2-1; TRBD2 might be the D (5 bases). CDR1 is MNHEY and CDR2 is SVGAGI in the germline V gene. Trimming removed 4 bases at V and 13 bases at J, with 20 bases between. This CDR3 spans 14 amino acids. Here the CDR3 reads CASSSRLARVEQFF. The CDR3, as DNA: TGTGCCAGCAGTTCCCGCCTAGCCCGGGTGGAACAGTTCTTC.

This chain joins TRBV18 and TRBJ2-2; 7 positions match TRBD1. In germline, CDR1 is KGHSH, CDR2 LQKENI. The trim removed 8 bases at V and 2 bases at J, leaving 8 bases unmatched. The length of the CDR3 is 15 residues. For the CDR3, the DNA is TGTGCCAGCCACTCGGGGACAGCTAACACCGGGGAGCTGTTTTTT. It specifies CASHSGTANTGELFF.

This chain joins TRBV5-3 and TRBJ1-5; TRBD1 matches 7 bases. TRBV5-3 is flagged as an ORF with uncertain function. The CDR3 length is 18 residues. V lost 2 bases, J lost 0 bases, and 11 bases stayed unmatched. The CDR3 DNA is TGTGCCAGAAGCTTATACGCGACAGGGCCATATAGCAATCAGCCCCAGCATTTT. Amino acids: CARSLYATGPYSNQPQHF.

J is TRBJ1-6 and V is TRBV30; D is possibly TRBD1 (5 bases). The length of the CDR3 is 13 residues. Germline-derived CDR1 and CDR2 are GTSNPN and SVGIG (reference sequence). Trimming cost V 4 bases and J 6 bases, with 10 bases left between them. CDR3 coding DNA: TGTGCCTGGAAGGGGCAGATTAATTCACCCCTCCACTTT. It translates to CAWKGQINSPLHF.